The 5 T cell receptor beta chains below all came from one sample that was sequenced in a study of T-cell reconstitution after alpha-beta-depleted transplantation in children. During its preparation, the TCRbeta library received unique molecular identifiers. TCRdb called the PCR reads again in MiXCR, with one record for every CDR3 protein. The sample comprises over 200,000 distinct CDR3 sequences, approximately 9.5% of which are singletons, and over 5% rests with the top ten. Specimen: PBMCs from the stem cell graft donor, collected from the stem cell graft. The receptors stem from a human donor who donated a stem cell graft to a child with acute lymphoblastic leukemia.

The chain employs TRBV6-5 and TRBJ2-7; 9 nucleotides agree with TRBD2. CDR1 is MNHEY, CDR2 SVGAGI, per germline. CDR3 length: 17 residues. J lost 0 bases, V lost 2 bases, and 8 bases had no gene match. The CDR3 DNA sequence: TGTGCCAGCAGTTACAGTTTTGGCGGGGGGGACTCCTACGAGCAGTACTTC. Translating gives CASSYSFGGGDSYEQYF.

This clonotype was counted ten times or more. The chain couples TRBV12-3 or TRBV12-4 to TRBJ2-7; D is uncertain. Trimming pared 3 bases from V and 6 bases from J, leaving 12 bases between. The CDR3 has 13 amino acids. CDR3 residues: CASSFYGRAEQYF. DNA for the CDR3: TGTGCCAGCAGTTTCTACGGTCGGGCCGAGCAGTACTTC.

This clonotype was recorded a few times. J is TRBJ2-5 and V is TRBV10-3; 7 nucleotides align to TRBD1. Germline assignment: CDR1 ENHRY and CDR2 SYGVKD. With 2 bases clipped from V and 5 bases from J, the junction kept 14 bases outside the gene matches. The CDR3 is 17 amino acids. The CDR3 loop is CAISEPRDLTGRETQYF. CDR3 nucleotides: TGTGCCATCAGTGAGCCAAGGGACCTGACAGGGCGCGAGACCCAGTACTTC.

This clonotype was counted a few times. The chain carries TRBV7-2 and TRBJ2-5; perhaps TRBD1 as D (5 bases). There are 15 residues in the CDR3. V lost 0 bases and J lost 1, with 9 bases in between. CDR1 is SGHTA, CDR2 FQGNSA, per germline. This chain's CDR3 is CASSLALTVQETQYF. CDR3 nucleotide sequence: TGTGCCAGCAGCTTAGCGCTGACAGTCCAAGAGACCCAGTACTTC.

This chain links TRBV15 with TRBJ1-2; 7 bases are shared with TRBD1. Trimming took 4 bases from V and 0 from J; bases not matched to a gene: 8. The CDR3 contains 16 residues. Germline CDR1 is LNHNV and CDR2 is YYDKDF (reference sequence). CDR3 in DNA: TGTGCCACCAGCACACCCGGGACAGCTACTAACTATGGCTACACCTTC. This gives the protein CATSTPGTATNYGYTF.